One sample yielded the 17 T cell receptor beta chains listed below, sequenced in a study of T-cell memory formation after mild COVID-19. TCRdb re-analysed the 5' RACE reads in MiXCR, keeping a single row per CDR3 protein. Among approximately 100,000 distinct CDR3 sequences listed, approximately 15% were seen once. Sequencing was performed on PBMCs or a T cell subset sorted from them (not recorded which). These receptors were taken from an adult woman who had mild COVID-19 (a few samples of this study predate the infection). Cell type and time point are not known.

This chain connects TRBV9 to TRBJ2-5; no firm D call. The germline V gene has CDR1 SGDLS and CDR2 YYNGEE. Trimming took off 0 bases at V and 2 bases at J, with 11 bases between the two ends. This CDR3 comprises 15 residues. For the CDR3, the DNA is TGTGCCAGCAGCGTAGTCTTCTCGGGTCAAGAGACCCAGTACTTC. It yields the protein CASSVVFSGQETQYF.

This clonotype appeared a few times. The rearrangement uses TRBV6-5 and TRBJ2-1, with D perhaps TRBD1 (6 bases). Germline-derived CDR1 and CDR2 are MNHEY and SVGAGI. The CDR3 totals 17 residues. The ends were cut back, 0 bases at V and 0 bases at J, with 12 bases in the middle. For the CDR3, the DNA is TGTGCCAGCAGTTACTCCAAGGGGGTAAGCTCCTACAATGAGCAGTTCTTC. Its translation is CASSYSKGVSSYNEQFF.

This clonotype occurred a few times. This sequence joins TRBV6-2 or TRBV6-3 and TRBJ2-2; D is unclear. The V and J ends lost 2 bases and 0 bases respectively, with 4 bases between them. From germline, CDR1 is MNHEY and CDR2 SVGEGT. The CDR3 sequence is 14 residues long. In nucleotides, the CDR3 is TGTGCCAGCAGTTACCACGCGAACACCGGGGAGCTGTTTTTT. Residues: CASSYHANTGELFF.

Only a few counts were recorded for this clonotype. The J gene is TRBJ2-7, the V gene TRBV11-3; a weak D match, TRBD1 (6 bases). CDR3 length: 14 residues. Trimming cost V 5 bases and J 1 base, with 12 bases left between them. The V gene's germline CDR1 is SGHNT and CDR2 YENEEA. Written as DNA, the CDR3 is TGTGCCAGCAGCCATACGGACAGTTCCTACGAGCAGTACTTC. Its protein is CASSHTDSSYEQYF.

The chain joins TRBV12-3 or TRBV12-4 to TRBJ2-7, with 10 bases lining up with TRBD1. V shed 7 bases, J shed 5 bases, and the junction held 8 bases outside the gene matches. CDR3 length: 14 amino acids. This CDR3 is CASTVTGGDHEQYF. DNA of the CDR3: TGTGCCAGCACCGTGACAGGGGGCGACCACGAGCAGTACTTC.

This clonotype was detected ten times or more. The chain joins TRBV11-2 to TRBJ2-1; no clear D. The V end lost 4 bases, the J end lost 6 bases, and 7 bases lay between the germline ends. The CDR3 is made up of 12 amino acids. CDR1 is SGHAT, CDR2 FQNNGV, per germline. CDR3 bases: TGTGCCAGCAGCTCGGCCCTCAATGAGCAGTTCTTC. Residues: CASSSALNEQFF.

In its sample, this clonotype was seen a few times. The rearrangement uses TRBV5-1 and TRBJ1-1; 7 nucleotides match TRBD1. Looked up from germline, CDR1 is SGHRS and CDR2 is YFSETQ. This CDR3 region has 17 residues. V was pared by 4 bases and J by 6 bases, with 18 bases of the junction left unmatched. The CDR3, as DNA: TGCGCCAGCAGCCCAGTTATAAACAGGGGAGGGTGGCCTGAAGCTTTCTTT. Its protein is CASSPVINRGGWPEAFF.

Only a few counts were recorded for this clonotype. V and J are TRBV4-1 and TRBJ2-7; D gene unclear. Trimming shortened V by 3 bases and J by 0 bases, and 9 bases separated the two germline ends. CDR3 length equals 14 residues. Germline CDR1 and CDR2: MGHRA and YSYEKL. The CDR3 protein is CASSQTITSYEQYF. CDR3 bases: TGCGCCAGCAGCCAGACGATTACCTCCTACGAGCAGTACTTC.

The gene calls are TRBV9 and TRBJ2-5, with 8 bases aligning to TRBD2. V was clipped by 0 bases and J by 1 base; unmatched bases: 8. Germline V gene data show CDR1 as SGDLS and CDR2 as YYNGEE. This CDR3 is 17 amino acids long. DNA of the CDR3: TGTGCCAGCAGCGTAGATGTTATGACTAGCGCCCAAGAGACCCAGTACTTC. This encodes CASSVDVMTSAQETQYF.

The chain is built from TRBV2 and TRBJ1-1; TRBD1 agrees at 7 bases. The CDR3 loop spans 15 amino acids. Germline lookup yields CDR1 SNHLY and CDR2 FYNNEI. Losses at the gene ends were 5 bases for V and 0 bases for J; bases not matched to a gene: 6. The CDR3 here is CASSNRQGLNTEAFF. The DNA for the CDR3 is TGTGCCAGCAGTAACCGACAGGGCTTGAACACTGAAGCTTTCTTT.

The chain employs TRBV27 and TRBJ1-5, with a tentative D call TRBD1 (5 bases). Trimming shortened V by 8 bases and J by 0 bases, and 11 bases separated the two germline ends. Germline V gives CDR1 MNHEY, CDR2 SMNVEV (reference sequence). The CDR3 extends over 14 amino acids. The CDR3 DNA reads as TGTGCCAGCGCTAGGACAAGTAGCAATCAGCCCCAGCATTTT. Translating it yields CASARTSSNQPQHF.

The chain links TRBV7-9 to TRBJ2-2, with 8 positions matching TRBD2. Germline lookup yields CDR1 SEHNR and CDR2 FQNEAQ (reference sequence). The V and J ends lost 10 bases and 3 bases, in that order; junction bases with no gene match: 16. The CDR3 is 17 residues long. Here the CDR3 reads CATRLAGGNEYTGELFF. CDR3 in DNA: TGTGCCACCCGACTGGCGGGGGGCAATGAGTACACCGGGGAGCTGTTTTTT. Supplemented by reference TRBV7-9 and TRBJ2-2, the full variable domain reads DTGVSQNPRHKITKRGQNVTFRCDPISEHNRLYWYRQTLGQGPEFLTYFQNEAQLEKSRLLSDRFSAERPKGSFSTLEIQRTEQGDSAMYLCATRLAGGNEYTGELFFGEGSRLTVL.

This clonotype is classed as medium-sized. The genes are TRBV7-9 and TRBJ1-1; D not certain. The length of the CDR3 is 12 residues. With 1 base removed from V and 8 bases from J, the gap between germline ends came to 8 bases. Looked up from germline, CDR1 is SEHNR and CDR2 is FQNEAQ (reference sequence). This CDR3 is CASSLGFREAFF. The CDR3 coding sequence is TGTGCCAGCAGCTTAGGTTTCAGGGAAGCTTTCTTT. The full variable domain, in which reference TRBV7-9 and TRBJ1-1 provide the parts outside the CDR3, is DTGVSQNPRHKITKRGQNVTFRCDPISEHNRLYWYRQTLGQGPEFLTYFQNEAQLEKSRLLSDRFSAERPKGSFSTLEIQRTEQGDSAMYLCASSLGFREAFFGQGTRLTVV.

The rearrangement uses TRBV27 and TRBJ2-7; possibly TRBD1 for D (6 bases). The CDR3 length is 14 residues. Per germline, CDR1 MNHEY and CDR2 SMNVEV (reference sequence). The germline V and J ends were trimmed by 6 bases and 0 bases, with 12 bases remaining between them. The CDR3 sequence is CASRTDRISYEQYF. CDR3 in DNA: TGTGCCAGCAGAACGGACAGAATCTCCTACGAGCAGTACTTC.

The chain employs TRBV3-1 and TRBJ2-7, with D uncertain. This CDR3 comprises 13 residues. Germline lookup yields CDR1 LGHDT and CDR2 YNNKEL (reference sequence). Trimming removed 3 bases from V and 5 bases from J, with 11 bases in between. CDR3 amino acids: CASSHGLLHEQYF. Written as DNA, the CDR3 is TGTGCCAGCAGCCACGGGCTATTGCACGAGCAGTACTTC.

In this sample, this clonotype turned up a few times. The chain employs TRBV12-5 and TRBJ1-1; D is perhaps TRBD1 (5 bases). Looked up from germline, CDR1 is LGHNT and CDR2 is FRNRAP. Trimming left V 3 bases short and J 7 bases short, with 9 bases between. The CDR3 is 12 amino acids. The CDR3 sequence: CASGFGAVEAFF. The CDR3 nucleotides read TGTGCTAGTGGTTTCGGGGCGGTTGAAGCTTTCTTT.

In its sample, this clonotype was seen many times. The chain links TRBV4-3 to TRBJ2-7; D is unresolved. CDR1 and CDR2 (germline): LGHNA, YSLEER. The ends were cut back, 0 bases at V and 3 bases at J, with 3 bases in the middle. This CDR3 is 12 amino acids long. Here the CDR3 reads CASSQDGYEQYF. CDR3 bases: TGCGCCAGCAGCCAAGATGGCTACGAGCAGTACTTC.